Listed below are T cell receptor beta chains from one sample, sequenced in a study of regulatory T cells in long-lasting Graves disease. From the multiplex PCR reads, TCRdb called clonotypes with MiXCR, one entry per CDR3 protein. This sample has 350,000 to 550,000 distinct CDR3 sequences, with about 15% found just once. A further study also used this sample, focusing on T cells in Graves' hyperthyroidism and ophthalmopathy.

The source was peripheral blood mononuclear cells (PBMCs), collected at new diagnosis, from a patient treated with antithyroid drugs. All receptors derive from a woman in her 50s with Graves disease. CDR3s include the opening cysteine and the closing phenylalanine or tryptophan. Fields, in order: V gene, CDR3 protein.

TRBV10-3 CAISAAPGRDTQYF
TRBV12-3/TRBV12-4 CASSFKGGLAGEQYF
TRBV6-1 CASRREYDNEQFF
TRBV24-1 CATQLAGGFWTGELFF
TRBV5-8 CASSPGTGRRNQPQHF
TRBV12-3/TRBV12-4 CASRGTGENQPQHF
TRBV2 CASNGLAGGPETQYF
TRBV3-1 CASSQGGFYQPQHF
TRBV30 CAWSVSGGATEAFF
TRBV28 CASSWGQMNTEAFF
TRBV28 CASSFAGVADTQYF
TRBV5-6 CASSLGWSDTQYF
TRBV2 CASIVGGTGELFF
TRBV7-3 CASSFQGREQFF
TRBV5-1 CASSLRAEFNTEAFF
TRBV6-4 CASSTAWGSNQPQHF
TRBV12-3/TRBV12-4 CASSATGTGTGELFF
TRBV5-6 CASSLLKAQETQYF
TRBV5-1 CASSLDRASSYNEQFF
TRBV5-4 CASSSPRPSGSVDTQYF
TRBV6-9 CASSYLNRDNSPLHF
TRBV19 CASSKQGRNTGELFF
TRBV19 CASSIARKANYGYTF
TRBV5-1 CASSLVSYNERFF
TRBV6-2/TRBV6-3 CASRPDRGVNSPLHF
TRBV10-3 CAISTESGNTIYF
TRBV13 CASSLLLRTDNREHFYEQYF
TRBV11-2 CASSPFSLAGAGELFF
TRBV7-9 CASSPGSLEQFF
TRBV5-1 CASSLTGATLNIQYF
TRBV12-3/TRBV12-4 CASSDGLAEETQYF
TRBV25-1 CASSGAPTGTYGYTF